This is a list of T cell receptor beta chains from one sample in a study of STAT5B mutations in CD4+ large granular lymphocyte leukemia. Generated by immunoSEQ multiplex PCR, the TCRdb table keeps only in-frame clones and is missing some. The table records approximately 33,000 clones, about nine tenths of them present only once. Sequenced input: CD4+ T cells from blood buffy coats. Source of these receptors: a human donor in good health. CDR3s include the opening cysteine and the closing phenylalanine or tryptophan. A D gene is named only where the DNA matches it firmly. Some rows mark clone size as missing; the rest say once, few, many or name a class of expanded clone.

clone size: .
J gene: TRBJ2-5
V gene: TRBV4-2
D gene: .
CDR3 DNA: TGTGCCAGCAGCCAAGATCCTCTGGGCGCTAGCGGAGGGGGGGGGACCCAGTACTTC
CDR3 protein: CASSQDPLGASGGGGTQYF

clone size: few
J gene: TRBJ2-7
V gene: TRBV7-9
D gene: .
CDR3 DNA: TGTGCCAGCAGCTTAGCGCAGTGGGAGGAAGGCTACGAGCAGTACTTC
CDR3 protein: CASSLAQWEEGYEQYF

clone size: .
J gene: TRBJ2-1
V gene: TRBV7-2
D gene: .
CDR3 DNA: TGTGCCAGCAGTACTGACTATTTCTACAATGAGCAGTTCTTC
CDR3 protein: CASSTDYFYNEQFF

clone size: .
J gene: TRBJ2-5
V gene: TRBV4-3
D gene: TRBD1
CDR3 DNA: TGCGCCAGCAGCCAAGATTCGGGTGTTGGGGCGAGGACAGGGCCCCAAGAGACCCAGTACTTC
CDR3 protein: CASSQDSGVGARTGPQETQYF

clone size: few
J gene: TRBJ2-1
V gene: TRBV4-1
D gene: .
CDR3 DNA: TGCGCCAGCAGCCAAGAGCCTCGGTGGAGTGAGCAGTTCTTC
CDR3 protein: CASSQEPRWSEQFF

clone size: .
J gene: TRBJ2-7
V gene: TRBV18
D gene: .
CDR3 DNA: TGTGCCAGCTCACAGGCAGGGATGGGGGAGCAGTACTTC
CDR3 protein: CASSQAGMGEQYF

clone size: few
J gene: TRBJ1-2
V gene: TRBV6-5
D gene: .
CDR3 DNA: TGTGCCAGCAGTTACGCGCCTCGACAGGATGGCTACACCTTC
CDR3 protein: CASSYAPRQDGYTF

clone size: .
J gene: TRBJ2-2
V gene: TRBV27
D gene: .
CDR3 DNA: TGTGCCAGCAGTTTCCAGGCGTCCGGGGAGCTGTTTTTT
CDR3 protein: CASSFQASGELFF

clone size: .
J gene: TRBJ1-4
V gene: TRBV7-9
D gene: TRBD1
CDR3 DNA: TGTGCCAGCAGCTTATCAGGGTGGGGACAGACTAATGAAAAACTGTTTTTT
CDR3 protein: CASSLSGWGQTNEKLFF

clone size: .
J gene: TRBJ2-7
V gene: TRBV7-9
D gene: .
CDR3 DNA: TGTGCCAGCAGCTTATGGGTCGGGTCCTACGAGCAGTACTTC
CDR3 protein: CASSLWVGSYEQYF

clone size: .
J gene: TRBJ2-2
V gene: TRBV5-1
D gene: .
CDR3 DNA: TGCGCCAGCAGTCGAGGCGAGACGAACACCGGGGAGCTGTTTTTT
CDR3 protein: CASSRGETNTGELFF

clone size: .
J gene: TRBJ2-3
V gene: TRBV10-2
D gene: .
CDR3 DNA: TGCGCCAGCTCAACCACAGATACGCAGTATTTT
CDR3 protein: CASSTTDTQYF

clone size: .
J gene: TRBJ2-3
V gene: TRBV7-8
D gene: TRBD2
CDR3 DNA: TGTGCCAGCAGCTTATACCATCCGGGACTAGCGGGAGGGGATACGCAGTATTTT
CDR3 protein: CASSLYHPGLAGGDTQYF

clone size: .
J gene: TRBJ2-1
V gene: TRBV2
D gene: .
CDR3 DNA: TGTGCCAGCAGTGGATGGGAGGGGGGATACAATGAGCAGTTCTTC
CDR3 protein: CASSGWEGGYNEQFF

clone size: once
J gene: TRBJ2-7
V gene: TRBV9
D gene: TRBD1
CDR3 DNA: TGTGCCAGCAGCACATCACAGGGGGCGCGGTACGAGCAGTACTTC
CDR3 protein: CASSTSQGARYEQYF

clone size: .
J gene: TRBJ2-7
V gene: TRBV30
D gene: .
CDR3 DNA: TGTGCCTGGAGTGTAGGGGGCGGGGGGCAACAGTACTTC
CDR3 protein: CAWSVGGGGQQYF

clone size: .
J gene: TRBJ2-7
V gene: TRBV30
D gene: .
CDR3 DNA: TGTGCCTGGAAAGTCGGGCCTGGGCCCTACGAGCAGTACTTC
CDR3 protein: CAWKVGPGPYEQYF

clone size: .
J gene: TRBJ2-2
V gene: TRBV6-5
D gene: .
CDR3 DNA: TGTGCCAGCTGTTTGGGGCACTTGAACACCGGGGAGCTGTTTTTT
CDR3 protein: CASCLGHLNTGELFF

clone size: .
J gene: TRBJ1-6
V gene: TRBV12-5
D gene: .
CDR3 DNA: TGTGCTAGTGGTTTGGTCCTCCTCGGGCAGAGCTCCTATAATTCACCCCTCCACTTT
CDR3 protein: CASGLVLLGQSSYNSPLHF

clone size: .
J gene: TRBJ2-1
V gene: TRBV6-1
D gene: .
CDR3 DNA: TGTGCCAGCGCGATAGAGTCCCCCTCCTACAATGAGCAGTTCTTC
CDR3 protein: CASAIESPSYNEQFF

clone size: .
J gene: TRBJ1-5
V gene: TRBV4-1
D gene: .
CDR3 DNA: TGCGCCAGCAGCCAAGAGGGTCGAGGGGGGTATCGCAATCAGCCCCAGCATTTT
CDR3 protein: CASSQEGRGGYRNQPQHF

clone size: .
J gene: TRBJ1-5
V gene: TRBV7-2
D gene: .
CDR3 DNA: TGTGCCAGCAGCTTAGAATCACATGGACAGAATAGCAATCAGCCCCAGCATTTT
CDR3 protein: CASSLESHGQNSNQPQHF

clone size: .
J gene: TRBJ1-4
V gene: TRBV19
D gene: .
CDR3 DNA: TGTGCCAGTAGTATCGAGCCGGTTAATGAAAAACTGTTTTTT
CDR3 protein: CASSIEPVNEKLFF

clone size: .
J gene: TRBJ2-7
V gene: TRBV7-2
D gene: .
CDR3 DNA: TGTGCCAGCAGCTTATATTTACGCCTTGAGCAGTCGTGGCAGTACTTC
CDR3 protein: CASSLYLRLEQSWQYF

clone size: .
J gene: TRBJ2-7
V gene: TRBV6-1
D gene: .
CDR3 DNA: TGTGCCAGCGCGTGGTTATCGGCGCAGTACTTC
CDR3 protein: CASAWLSAQYF

clone size: .
J gene: TRBJ2-2
V gene: TRBV5-1
D gene: TRBD2
CDR3 DNA: TGCGCCAGCAGCCCCTGGGGACTAGCGGGGAACACCGGGGAGCTGTTTTTT
CDR3 protein: CASSPWGLAGNTGELFF

clone size: .
J gene: TRBJ2-2
V gene: TRBV7-3
D gene: TRBD1
CDR3 DNA: TGTGCCAGCTCCGGACAGGACACCGGGGAGCTGTTTTTT
CDR3 protein: CASSGQDTGELFF

clone size: once
J gene: TRBJ1-6
V gene: TRBV11-3
D gene: .
CDR3 DNA: TGTGCCAGCAGCCCACATGGACAGACTTCACCCCTCCACTTT
CDR3 protein: CASSPHGQTSPLHF

clone size: .
J gene: TRBJ2-1
V gene: TRBV11-2
D gene: .
CDR3 DNA: TGTGCCAGCAGCTTAGTGTCGGGGTCCTCGGGGAGCAATGAGCAGTTCTTC
CDR3 protein: CASSLVSGSSGSNEQFF

clone size: .
J gene: TRBJ1-3
V gene: TRBV11-2
D gene: TRBD1
CDR3 DNA: TGTGCCAGCAGCTGGGGACAGGGTGTAGACACCATATATTTT
CDR3 protein: CASSWGQGVDTIYF

clone size: .
J gene: TRBJ2-3
V gene: TRBV6-5
D gene: .
CDR3 DNA: TGTGCCACAAGGCGGATGGAGGGGAAGCAGTATTTT
CDR3 protein: CATRRMEGKQYF

clone size: .
J gene: TRBJ1-1
V gene: TRBV9
D gene: .
CDR3 DNA: TGTGCCAGCAGCCCCCTTCCCGCCTCCTTACGGGCTTTCTTT
CDR3 protein: CASSPLPASLRAFF

clone size: .
J gene: TRBJ2-1
V gene: TRBV9
D gene: .
CDR3 DNA: TGTGCCAGCAGCGCAACGGACCGGCCTAGCTCCTACAATGAGCAGTTCTTC
CDR3 protein: CASSATDRPSSYNEQFF

clone size: few
J gene: TRBJ1-2
V gene: TRBV29-1
D gene: .
CDR3 DNA: TGCAGCGTCTACATGGGCTATGGCTACACCTTC
CDR3 protein: CSVYMGYGYTF

clone size: .
J gene: TRBJ2-5
V gene: TRBV29-1
D gene: .
CDR3 DNA: TGCAGCCCCCGGACCGGTTCCCATGGGACCCAGTACTTC
CDR3 protein: CSPRTGSHGTQYF

clone size: .
J gene: TRBJ2-2
V gene: TRBV28
D gene: TRBD2
CDR3 DNA: TGTGCCAGCACCCCTGGGGGGGCGAACACCGGGGAGCTGTTTTTT
CDR3 protein: CASTPGGANTGELFF

clone size: .
J gene: TRBJ1-1
V gene: TRBV7-2
D gene: .
CDR3 DNA: TGTGCCAGCAGCTTGAGACTTTCGGTCGGGGGTCGGGGTGAAGCTTTCTTT
CDR3 protein: CASSLRLSVGGRGEAFF

clone size: .
J gene: TRBJ2-3
V gene: TRBV5-4
D gene: .
CDR3 DNA: TGTGCCAGCAGCTTACTAGTAACTAGCACAGATACGCAGTATTTT
CDR3 protein: CASSLLVTSTDTQYF

clone size: .
J gene: TRBJ2-1
V gene: TRBV20-1
D gene: .
CDR3 DNA: TGCAGTGCAAGAGGACTAGAGCAGTTCTTC
CDR3 protein: CSARGLEQFF

clone size: .
J gene: TRBJ2-6
V gene: TRBV2
D gene: .
CDR3 DNA: TGTGCCAGCATTACTGGGGCCAACGTCCTGACTTTC
CDR3 protein: CASITGANVLTF

clone size: .
J gene: TRBJ1-3
V gene: TRBV29-1
D gene: .
CDR3 DNA: TGCAGCGGCTCCAGGGACTCTGGAAACACCATATATTTT
CDR3 protein: CSGSRDSGNTIYF

clone size: .
J gene: TRBJ1-1
V gene: TRBV6-6
D gene: .
CDR3 DNA: TGTGCCAGCAGTACTGGGGACATGAACACTGAAGCTTTCTTT
CDR3 protein: CASSTGDMNTEAFF